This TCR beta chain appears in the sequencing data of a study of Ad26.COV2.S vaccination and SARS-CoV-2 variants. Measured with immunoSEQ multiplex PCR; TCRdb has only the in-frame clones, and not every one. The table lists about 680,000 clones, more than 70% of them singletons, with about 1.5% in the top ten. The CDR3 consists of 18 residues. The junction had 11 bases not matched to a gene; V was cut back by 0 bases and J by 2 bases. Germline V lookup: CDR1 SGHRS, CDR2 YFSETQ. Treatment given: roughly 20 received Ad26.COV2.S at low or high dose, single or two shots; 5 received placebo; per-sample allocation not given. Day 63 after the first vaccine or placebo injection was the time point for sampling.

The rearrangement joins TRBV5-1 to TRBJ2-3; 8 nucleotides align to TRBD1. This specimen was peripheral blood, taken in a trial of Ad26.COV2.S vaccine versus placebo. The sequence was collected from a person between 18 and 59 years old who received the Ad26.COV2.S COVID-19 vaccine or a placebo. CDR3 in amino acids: CASSLAGQGATATDTQYF. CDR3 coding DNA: TGCGCCAGCAGCTTGGCCGGGCAGGGGGCGACCGCCACAGATACGCAGTATTTT.